The rows below give T cell receptor beta chains drawn from one sample of a study of blood T cell repertoires in COVID-19. Sequencing was performed with immunoSEQ multiplex PCR; in TCRdb, only in-frame clones are kept and a portion is missing. The table has about 130,000 clones, about four fifths seen once. What was sequenced was peripheral blood. Source of these receptors: a man aged 60-69 years with acute or convalescent COVID-19. The CDR3 runs from the conserved cysteine through the conserved F or W. A D gene is named only where the DNA matches it firmly. Size values are once, few and many counts, or a class for expanded clones, and some rows have none.

CDR3 protein: CATSRERAGAEAFF
CDR3 DNA: TGTGCCACCAGCAGAGAGAGGGCAGGAGCTGAAGCTTTCTTT
D gene: NA
V gene: TRBV15
clone size: NA
J gene: TRBJ1-1

CDR3 protein: CASSYGVNEQFF
CDR3 DNA: TGTGCCAGCAGCTACGGGGTCAATGAGCAGTTCTTC
D gene: NA
V gene: TRBV27
clone size: NA
J gene: TRBJ2-1

CDR3 protein: CASRRTSGSRGAYEQYF
CDR3 DNA: TGTGCCAGCAGGCGGACTAGCGGGAGTCGCGGGGCCTACGAGCAGTACTTC
D gene: TRBD2
V gene: TRBV2
clone size: few
J gene: TRBJ2-7

CDR3 protein: CASSQAPGFQPQHF
CDR3 DNA: TGCGCCAGCAGCCAAGCACCCGGGTTTCAGCCCCAGCATTTT
D gene: NA
V gene: TRBV4-1
clone size: NA
J gene: TRBJ1-5

CDR3 protein: CASSLSPAGNEQFF
CDR3 DNA: TGTGCCAGCAGTTTAAGTCCAGCGGGGAATGAGCAGTTCTTC
D gene: TRBD2
V gene: TRBV27
clone size: NA
J gene: TRBJ2-1

CDR3 protein: CASSPPGWGLTAETQYF
CDR3 DNA: TGTGCCAGCTCACCACCGGGATGGGGCTTAACGGCCGAGACCCAGTACTTC
D gene: NA
V gene: TRBV18
clone size: NA
J gene: TRBJ2-5

CDR3 protein: CASSLTRDSPLHF
CDR3 DNA: TGTGCCAGCAGTTTAACTAGGGATTCACCCCTCCACTTT
D gene: NA
V gene: TRBV28
clone size: NA
J gene: TRBJ1-6

CDR3 protein: CSVEDLRGYTF
CDR3 DNA: TGCAGCGTTGAAGATCTCCGGGGCTACACCTTC
D gene: NA
V gene: TRBV29-1
clone size: NA
J gene: TRBJ1-2

CDR3 protein: CASGLVPPTGMQYF
CDR3 DNA: TGTGCTAGTGGTTTGGTACCCCCCACGGGGATGCAGTACTTC
D gene: NA
V gene: TRBV12-5
clone size: NA
J gene: TRBJ2-7

CDR3 protein: CASSPGTGAQETQYF
CDR3 DNA: TGCGCCAGCAGTCCCGGGACAGGGGCGCAAGAGACCCAGTACTTC
D gene: TRBD1
V gene: TRBV10-1
clone size: NA
J gene: TRBJ2-5

CDR3 protein: CASSPRGANTEAFF
CDR3 DNA: TGTGCCAGCAGCCCCCGGGGGGCGAACACTGAAGCTTTCTTT
D gene: NA
V gene: TRBV5-4
clone size: NA
J gene: TRBJ1-1

CDR3 protein: CASSHRQGDNSPLHF
CDR3 DNA: TGTGCCAGTAGTCACCGACAGGGTGATAATTCACCCCTCCACTTT
D gene: TRBD1
V gene: TRBV19
clone size: NA
J gene: TRBJ1-6